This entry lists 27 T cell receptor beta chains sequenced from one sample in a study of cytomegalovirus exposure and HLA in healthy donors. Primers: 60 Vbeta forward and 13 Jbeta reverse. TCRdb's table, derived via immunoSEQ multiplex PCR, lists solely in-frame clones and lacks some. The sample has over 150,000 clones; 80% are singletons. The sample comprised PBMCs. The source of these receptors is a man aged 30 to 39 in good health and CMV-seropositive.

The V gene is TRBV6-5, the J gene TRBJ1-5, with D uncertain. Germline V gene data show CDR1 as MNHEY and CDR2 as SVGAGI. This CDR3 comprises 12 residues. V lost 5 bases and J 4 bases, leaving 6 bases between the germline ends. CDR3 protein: CASSRGNQPQHF. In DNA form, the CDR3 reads TGTGCCAGCAGTCGGGGTAATCAGCCCCAGCATTTT.

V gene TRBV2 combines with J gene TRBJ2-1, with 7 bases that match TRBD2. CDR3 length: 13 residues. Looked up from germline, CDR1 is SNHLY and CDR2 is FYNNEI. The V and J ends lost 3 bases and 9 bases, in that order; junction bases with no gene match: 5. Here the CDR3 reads CASSEGGAGEQFF. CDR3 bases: TGTGCCAGCAGTGAGGGAGGGGCGGGTGAGCAGTTCTTC.

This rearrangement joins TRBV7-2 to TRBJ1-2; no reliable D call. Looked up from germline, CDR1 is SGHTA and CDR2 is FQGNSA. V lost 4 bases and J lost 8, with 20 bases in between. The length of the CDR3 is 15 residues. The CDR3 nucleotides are TGTGCCAGCAGCTCGGAGTCATCATCGCCACGGGGCTACACCTTC. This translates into CASSSESSSPRGYTF.

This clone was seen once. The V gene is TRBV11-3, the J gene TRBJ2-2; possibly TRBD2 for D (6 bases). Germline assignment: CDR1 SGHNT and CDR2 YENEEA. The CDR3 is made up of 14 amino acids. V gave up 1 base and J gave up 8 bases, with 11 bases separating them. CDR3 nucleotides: TGTGCCAGCAGCTTAGGGGGGGTCCGAGGGGAGCTGTTTTTT. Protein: CASSLGGVRGELFF. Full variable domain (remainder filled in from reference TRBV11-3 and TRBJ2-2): EAGVVQSPRYKIIEKKQPVAFWCNPISGHNTLYWYLQNLGQGPELLIRYENEEAVDDSQLPKDRFSAERLKGVDSTLKIQPAELGDSAVYLCASSLGGVRGELFFGEGSRLTVL.

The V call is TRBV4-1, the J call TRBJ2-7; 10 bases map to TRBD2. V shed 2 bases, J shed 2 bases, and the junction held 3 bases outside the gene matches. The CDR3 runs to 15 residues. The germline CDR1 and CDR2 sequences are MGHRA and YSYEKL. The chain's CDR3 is CASSQRTSGAYEQYF. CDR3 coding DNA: TGCGCCAGCAGCCAACGGACTAGCGGTGCCTACGAGCAGTACTTC.

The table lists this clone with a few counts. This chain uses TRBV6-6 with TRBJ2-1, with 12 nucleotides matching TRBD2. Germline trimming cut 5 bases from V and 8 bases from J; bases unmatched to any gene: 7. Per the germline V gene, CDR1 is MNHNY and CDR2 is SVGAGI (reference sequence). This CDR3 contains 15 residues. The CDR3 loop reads CASSTGTSGLYEQFF. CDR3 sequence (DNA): TGTGCCAGCAGTACCGGGACTAGCGGGTTGTATGAGCAGTTCTTC.

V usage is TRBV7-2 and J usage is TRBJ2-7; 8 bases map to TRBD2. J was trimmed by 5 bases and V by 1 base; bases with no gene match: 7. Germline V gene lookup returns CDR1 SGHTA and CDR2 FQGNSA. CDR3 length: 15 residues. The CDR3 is CASSLVRRGADEQYF. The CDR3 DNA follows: TGTGCCAGCAGCTTAGTTAGGCGGGGGGCGGACGAGCAGTACTTC.

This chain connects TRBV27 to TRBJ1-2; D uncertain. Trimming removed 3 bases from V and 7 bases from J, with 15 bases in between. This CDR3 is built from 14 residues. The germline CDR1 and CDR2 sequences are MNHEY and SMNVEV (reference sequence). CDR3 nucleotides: TGTGCCAGCAGTTTTCGACAAAATCTCGCTGGCTACACCTTC. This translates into CASSFRQNLAGYTF.

The CDR3, as DNA: TGTGCCAGCAGTGCCCAACGACAGGCCGCTTATAGCAATCAGCCCCAGCATTTT. Translating it yields CASSAQRQAAYSNQPQHF. V is TRBV27 and J is TRBJ1-5; possible D gene TRBD1, 6 bases. The V gene lost 5 bases and the J gene lost 0 bases, with 20 bases spanning the gap. The CDR3 has 18 amino acids. CDR1 and CDR2 from the germline V gene are MNHEY and SMNVEV (reference sequence).

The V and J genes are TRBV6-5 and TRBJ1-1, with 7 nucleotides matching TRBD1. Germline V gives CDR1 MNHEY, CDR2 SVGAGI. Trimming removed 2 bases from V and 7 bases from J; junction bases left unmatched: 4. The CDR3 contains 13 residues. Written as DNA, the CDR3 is TGTGCCAGCAGTTACCTGGACAGGAATGAAGCTTTCTTT. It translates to CASSYLDRNEAFF.

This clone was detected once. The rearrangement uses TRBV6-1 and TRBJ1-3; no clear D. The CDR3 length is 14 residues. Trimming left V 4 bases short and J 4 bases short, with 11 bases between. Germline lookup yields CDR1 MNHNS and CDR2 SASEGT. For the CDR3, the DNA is TGTGCCAGCAGTGCAAAGAGGGCCGGAAACACCATATATTTT. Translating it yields CASSAKRAGNTIYF.

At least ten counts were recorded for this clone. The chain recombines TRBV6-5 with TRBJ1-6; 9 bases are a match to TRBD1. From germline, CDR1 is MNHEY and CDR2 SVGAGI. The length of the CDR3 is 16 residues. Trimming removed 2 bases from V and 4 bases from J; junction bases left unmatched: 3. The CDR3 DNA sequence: TGTGCCAGCAGTTACGCGGGACAGGGATATAATTCACCCCTCCACTTT. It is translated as CASSYAGQGYNSPLHF.

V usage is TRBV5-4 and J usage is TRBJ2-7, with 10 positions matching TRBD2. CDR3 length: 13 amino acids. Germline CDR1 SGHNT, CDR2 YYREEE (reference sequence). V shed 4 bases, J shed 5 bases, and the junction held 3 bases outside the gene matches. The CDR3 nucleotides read TGTGCCAGCAGCCTAGCGGGAGCCGACGAGCAGTACTTC. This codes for CASSLAGADEQYF.

CDR3 residues: CASSSSRGHEQYF. CDR3 nucleotide sequence: TGTGCCAGCAGCAGCTCAAGAGGGCACGAGCAGTACTTC. The chain recombines TRBV5-5 with TRBJ2-7; D perhaps matches TRBD2 (5 bases). CDR1 and CDR2 from the germline V gene are SGHKS and YYEKEE (reference sequence). This CDR3 region has 13 residues. Between the trimmed V and J ends, which lost 4 bases and 5 bases, there was a span of 13 bases.

CDR3 sequence: CASSLRTGPSYEQYF. In nucleotides, the CDR3 is TGTGCCAGCAGCTTAAGGACAGGTCCTTCCTACGAGCAGTACTTC. This rearrangement joins TRBV13 to TRBJ2-5; the match to TRBD1 covers 7 bases. The end of the DNA is better explained by TRBJ2-7, so the J call may be wrong. This CDR3 is 15 amino acids long. Looked up from germline, CDR1 is PRHDT and CDR2 is FYEKMQ (reference sequence).

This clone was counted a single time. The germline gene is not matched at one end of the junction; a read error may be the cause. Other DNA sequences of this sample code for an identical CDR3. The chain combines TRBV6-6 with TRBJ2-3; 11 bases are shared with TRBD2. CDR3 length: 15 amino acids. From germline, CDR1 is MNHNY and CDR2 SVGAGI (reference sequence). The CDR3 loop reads CASTKTSGNTDTQYF. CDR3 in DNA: TGTGCCAGCACTAAGACTAGCGGGAATACAGATACGCAGTACTTT.

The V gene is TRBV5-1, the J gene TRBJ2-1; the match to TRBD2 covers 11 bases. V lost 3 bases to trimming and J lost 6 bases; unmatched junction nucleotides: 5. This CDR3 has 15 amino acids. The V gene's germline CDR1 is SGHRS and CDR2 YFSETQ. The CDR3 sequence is CASSSVSGRANEQFF. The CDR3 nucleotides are TGCGCCAGCAGCTCCGTTAGCGGGAGGGCCAATGAGCAGTTCTTC.

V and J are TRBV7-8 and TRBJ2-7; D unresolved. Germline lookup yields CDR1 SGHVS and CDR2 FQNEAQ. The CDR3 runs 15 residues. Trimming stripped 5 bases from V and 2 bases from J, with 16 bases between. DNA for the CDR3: TGTGCCAGCAGCGTACAGCCATCCCAAACCTACGAGCAGTACTTC. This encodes CASSVQPSQTYEQYF. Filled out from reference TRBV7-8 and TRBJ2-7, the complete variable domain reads GAGVSQSPRYKVAKRGQDVALRCDPISGHVSLFWYQQALGQGPEFLTYFQNEAQLDKSGLPSDRFFAERPEGSVSTLKIQRTQQEDSAVYLCASSVQPSQTYEQYFGPGTRLTVT.

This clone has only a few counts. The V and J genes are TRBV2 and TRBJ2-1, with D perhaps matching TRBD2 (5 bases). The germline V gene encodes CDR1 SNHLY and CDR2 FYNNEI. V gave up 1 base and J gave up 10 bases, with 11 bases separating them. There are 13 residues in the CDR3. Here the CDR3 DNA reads TGTGCCAGCAGTGAAGAACGGGAATTAGAGCAGTTCTTC. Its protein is CASSEERELEQFF.

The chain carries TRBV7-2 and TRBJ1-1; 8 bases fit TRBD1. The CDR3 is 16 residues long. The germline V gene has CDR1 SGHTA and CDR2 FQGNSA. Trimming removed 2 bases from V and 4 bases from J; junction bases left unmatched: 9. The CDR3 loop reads CASSLRGRQGRTEAFF. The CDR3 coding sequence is TGTGCCAGCAGCTTAAGGGGGAGACAGGGGCGCACTGAAGCTTTCTTT.

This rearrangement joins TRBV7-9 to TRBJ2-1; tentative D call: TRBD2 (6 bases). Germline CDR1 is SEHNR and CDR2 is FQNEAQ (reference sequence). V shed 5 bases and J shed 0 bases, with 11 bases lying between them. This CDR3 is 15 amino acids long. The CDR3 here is CASSRDGGSYNEQFF. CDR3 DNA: TGTGCCAGCAGCCGGGACGGGGGCTCCTACAATGAGCAGTTCTTC.

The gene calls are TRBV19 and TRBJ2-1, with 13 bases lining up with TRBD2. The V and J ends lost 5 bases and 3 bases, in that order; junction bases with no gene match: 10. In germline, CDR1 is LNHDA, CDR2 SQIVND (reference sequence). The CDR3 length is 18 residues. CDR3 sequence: CASSSEGLAGKVYNEQFF. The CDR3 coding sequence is TGTGCCAGTAGTTCCGAGGGACTAGCGGGGAAGGTCTACAATGAGCAGTTCTTC.

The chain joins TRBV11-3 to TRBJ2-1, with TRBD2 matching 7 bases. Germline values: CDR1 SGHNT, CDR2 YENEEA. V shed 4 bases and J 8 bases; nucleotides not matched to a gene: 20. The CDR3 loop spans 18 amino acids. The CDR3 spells CASSSRLERDVSMDEQFF. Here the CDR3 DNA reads TGTGCCAGCAGCTCCCGTTTGGAGCGGGATGTCTCGATGGATGAGCAGTTCTTC.

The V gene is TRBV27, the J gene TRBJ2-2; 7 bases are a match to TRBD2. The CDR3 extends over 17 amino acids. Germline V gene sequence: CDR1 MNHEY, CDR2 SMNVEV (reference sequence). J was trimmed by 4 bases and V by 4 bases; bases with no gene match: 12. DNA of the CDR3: TGTGCCAGCAGTTACGGATGGCGGGAGTTTAGCACCGGGGAGCTGTTTTTT. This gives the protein CASSYGWREFSTGELFF.

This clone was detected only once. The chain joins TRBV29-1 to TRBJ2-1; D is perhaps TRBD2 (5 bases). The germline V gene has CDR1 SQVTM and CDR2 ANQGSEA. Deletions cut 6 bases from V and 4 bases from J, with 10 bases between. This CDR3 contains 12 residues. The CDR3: CSVADLYNEQFF. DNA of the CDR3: TGCAGCGTAGCGGATCTGTACAATGAGCAGTTCTTC.

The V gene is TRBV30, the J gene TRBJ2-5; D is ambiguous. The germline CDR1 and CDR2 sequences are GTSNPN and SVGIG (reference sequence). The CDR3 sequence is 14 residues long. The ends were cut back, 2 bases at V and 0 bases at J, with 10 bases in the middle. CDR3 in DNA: TGTGCCTGGAGTCGAGACACCGACCAAGAGACCCAGTACTTC. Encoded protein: CAWSRDTDQETQYF.

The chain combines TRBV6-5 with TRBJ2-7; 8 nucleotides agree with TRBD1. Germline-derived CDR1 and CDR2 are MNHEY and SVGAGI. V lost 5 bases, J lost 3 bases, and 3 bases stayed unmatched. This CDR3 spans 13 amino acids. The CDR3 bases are TGTGCCAGCAGTCAGGGGGCTCACTACGAGCAGTACTTC. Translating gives CASSQGAHYEQYF.